This is a list of T cell receptor beta chains from one sample in a study of T cell changes during pregnancy in multiple sclerosis. Some clones are missing from TCRdb's copy, which holds only in-frame ones; the method was immunoSEQ multiplex PCR. The table lists 60,000 to 85,000 clones, more than 90% of them singletons, with roughly 3.7% in the top ten. Specimen: peripheral blood, collected after pregnancy. The receptor set was obtained from a female donor in good health, enrolled as a control in a pregnancy study. Both conserved end residues are part of each CDR3. D genes are given only for firm matches.

d_gene	v_gene	j_gene	CDR3aa
NA	TRBV27	TRBJ1-6	CASSYRVSSPLHF
NA	TRBV7-9	TRBJ2-1	CASSSGGYREVVNEQFF
NA	TRBV20-1	TRBJ1-6	CSARNYFPLHF
TRBD2	TRBV5-1	TRBJ2-3	CASSRQLAGTTGTQYF
TRBD1	TRBV10-3	TRBJ1-3	CAIRTGNDGNTIYF
NA	TRBV6-5	TRBJ1-5	CASSQQGFSNQPQHF
NA	TRBV7-9	TRBJ2-5	CASSLTTGGIETQYF
NA	TRBV6-5	TRBJ1-1	CASSYSTGMNTEAFF
TRBD2	TRBV9	TRBJ2-7	CASSLTSASSYEQYF
TRBD1	TRBV2	TRBJ1-1	CASSATGTENTEAFF